This entry lists 26 T cell receptor beta chains sequenced from one sample in a study of blood T cells in healthy people across ages. The authors ran a second PCR of roughly 6 to 11 cycles using a sample-barcoded 5' primer and a J-beta primer mix. One entry per CDR3 protein results from TCRdb running MiXCR on the 5' RACE reads. This table has fewer than 2,000,000 distinct CDR3 sequences, roughly 32% appearing once. The sample was blood. Receptors originate from a young woman in good health.

The V and J genes are TRBV5-1 and TRBJ1-1; D is unclear. CDR1 is SGHRS, CDR2 YFSETQ, per germline. V gave up 4 bases and J gave up 1 base, with 11 bases separating them. This CDR3 is built from 14 residues. DNA of the CDR3: TGCGCCAGCAGCGGTATGGGCGGGAACACTGAAGCTTTCTTT. It is translated as CASSGMGGNTEAFF.

Only a few counts were recorded for this clonotype. At one boundary the junction diverges from the germline segment, which might be a read error. Here the CDR3 reads CSALTGASSTDTQYF. The CDR3 region has the DNA TGCAGCGCTCTGACAGGGGCGTCTAGCACGGATACGCAGTATTTT. This sequence joins TRBV29-1 and TRBJ2-3; TRBD1 matches at 8 bases. The CDR3 consists of 15 residues. Germline V gene sequence: CDR1 SQVTM, CDR2 ANQGSEA.

The J gene is TRBJ2-5, the V gene TRBV24-1; weak D call: TRBD1 (5 bases). The CDR3 loop spans 12 amino acids. The germline gives CDR1 KGHDR, CDR2 SFDVKD. Trimming cost V 7 bases and J 2 bases, with 7 bases left between them. The CDR3 DNA reads TGTGCCACCAGGGACACTCAAGAGACCCAGTACTTC. Encoded protein: CATRDTQETQYF.

This chain links TRBV30 with TRBJ1-1; possible D gene TRBD1, 6 bases. V was cut by 3 bases and J by 6 bases, with 17 bases left in between. This CDR3 has 14 residues. Germline CDR1 and CDR2: GTSNPN and SVGIG (reference sequence). The CDR3 here is CAWSPTGYGAEAFF. For the CDR3, the DNA is TGTGCCTGGAGCCCGACAGGATACGGGGCTGAAGCTTTCTTT.

The V gene is TRBV28, the J gene TRBJ2-1; 7 bases agree with TRBD2. V shed 7 bases and J 0 bases; nucleotides not matched to a gene: 15. Looked up from germline, CDR1 is MDHEN and CDR2 is SYDVKM. CDR3 length equals 18 residues. CDR3 sequence: CASTSSLGEGSSYNEQFF. The CDR3 DNA sequence: TGTGCCAGCACCTCCTCCCTAGGGGAGGGGAGCTCCTACAATGAGCAGTTCTTC.

V usage is TRBV27 and J usage is TRBJ2-1, with D tentatively TRBD2 (5 bases). Between the trimmed V and J ends, which lost 8 bases and 0 bases, there was a span of 14 bases. Germline-derived CDR1 and CDR2 are MNHEY and SMNVEV (reference sequence). The CDR3 spans 15 residues. This chain's CDR3 is CASGSSPSSYNEQFF. For the CDR3, the DNA is TGTGCCAGCGGGAGCTCCCCAAGCTCCTACAATGAGCAGTTCTTC.

V gene TRBV6-5 combines with J gene TRBJ2-3, with D perhaps matching TRBD1 (5 bases). Germline values: CDR1 MNHEY, CDR2 SVGAGI. V lost 5 bases and J lost 2, with 14 bases in between. CDR3 size: 15 residues. The CDR3 DNA is TGTGCCAGCAGTCCGGCAGGGTTAAACACAGATACGCAGTATTTT. Protein product: CASSPAGLNTDTQYF.

This clonotype was counted between two and nine times. The rearrangement joins TRBV6-1 to TRBJ2-3; the match to TRBD2 covers 10 bases. V was clipped by 2 bases and J by 0 bases; unmatched bases: 17. The CDR3 runs 21 residues. From germline, CDR1 is MNHNS and CDR2 SASEGT. This CDR3 reads CASSESFGSGGKMLSTDTQYF. DNA of the CDR3: TGTGCCAGCAGTGAATCATTTGGTAGCGGGGGGAAAATGCTTAGCACAGATACGCAGTATTTT.

J is TRBJ2-1 and V is TRBV20-1; no definite D call. Germline V gene lookup returns CDR1 DFQATT and CDR2 SNEGSKA (reference sequence). The CDR3 length is 13 residues. V dropped 1 base and J dropped 2 bases, with 6 bases sitting between them. Written as DNA, the CDR3 is TGCAGTGCTAGAGTCTCTACCTACAATGAGCAGTTCTTC. Protein: CSARVSTYNEQFF.

This rearrangement joins TRBV6-5 to TRBJ2-4; possible D gene TRBD2, 5 bases. Germline CDR1 MNHEY, CDR2 SVGAGI. V lost 2 bases, J lost 0 bases, and 5 bases lay in between. The CDR3 length is 14 residues. The DNA for the CDR3 is TGTGCCAGCAGTTACACTAGAGCCAAAAACATTCAGTACTTC. This sequence encodes CASSYTRAKNIQYF.

This clonotype was seen more than once but under ten times. The chain combines TRBV11-3 with TRBJ2-6, with a possible D match to TRBD1 (5 bases). Germline V gene lookup returns CDR1 SGHNT and CDR2 YENEEA. Trimming removed 5 bases from V and 0 bases from J, with 14 bases in between. The CDR3 is 17 amino acids. CDR3 nucleotide sequence: TGTGCCAGCAGCGCAGGGTTCCTGATCTCTGGGGCCAACGTCCTGACTTTC. The encoded protein is CASSAGFLISGANVLTF.

In this sample, this clonotype turned up once. This may be a read error, as it is one base from a much larger clone. V and J are TRBV10-3 and TRBJ2-7; 8 nucleotides line up with TRBD1. Germline assignment: CDR1 ENHRY and CDR2 SYGVKD. CDR3 length: 15 residues. This chain's CDR3 is CTISEQTGETYEQYF. CDR3 sequence (DNA): TGTACCATCAGTGAGCAGACAGGGGAGACCTACGAGCAGTACTTC.

This rearrangement joins TRBV12-3 or TRBV12-4 to TRBJ1-2; D ambiguous. The CDR3 is made up of 11 amino acids. V was pared by 6 bases and J by 8 bases, with 10 bases between. CDR3 bases: TGTGCCAGCAGGTCTCAGAGAGGCTACACCTTC. This translates into CASRSQRGYTF.

CDR3 DNA: TGTGCCAGCAGTTCCCAGGACAGGGCCGAATGCTACGAGCAGTACTTC. As protein: CASSSQDRAECYEQYF. The chain recombines TRBV3-1 with TRBJ2-5; TRBD1 matches at 8 bases. The J call may be mistaken, given a closer DNA end match to TRBJ2-7. The germline CDR1 and CDR2 sequences are LGHDT and YNNKEL (reference sequence). There are 16 residues in the CDR3.

This clonotype was found a few times. The chain couples TRBV5-1 to TRBJ2-1, with a weak D call TRBD1 (5 bases). Trimming removed 0 bases at V and 10 bases at J, with 17 bases between. The CDR3 consists of 15 residues. The germline V gene has CDR1 SGHRS and CDR2 YFSETQ. The CDR3 loop is CASSLEAGFSEEQFF. CDR3 nucleotides: TGCGCCAGCAGCTTGGAGGCAGGGTTTTCAGAAGAGCAGTTCTTC. The whole variable domain, remainder taken from reference TRBV5-1 and TRBJ2-1, is KAGVTQTPRYLIKTRGQQVTLSCSPISGHRSVSWYQQTPGQGLQFLFEYFSETQRNKGNFPGRFSGRQFSNSRSEMNVSTLELGDSALYLCASSLEAGFSEEQFFGPGTRLTVL.

The chain carries TRBV6-1 and TRBJ2-7; no definite D call. V was pared by 4 bases and J by 3 bases, with 19 bases between. The CDR3 contains 16 residues. CDR1 is MNHNS, CDR2 SASEGT, per germline. CDR3 coding DNA: TGTGCCAGCAGTGTAAGACAAGTCCCCGTAGGCTACGAGCAGTACTTC. Encoded protein: CASSVRQVPVGYEQYF.

The gene calls are TRBV5-1 and TRBJ1-5; D is unclear. CDR1 and CDR2 (germline): SGHRS, YFSETQ. The V end was cut by 0 bases, the J end by 6 bases, with 10 bases between. The CDR3 has 14 amino acids. The CDR3 coding sequence is TGCGCCAGCAGCTTGGGGGGAAATGGTCAGCCCCAGCATTTT. This encodes CASSLGGNGQPQHF.

This clonotype has only a few counts. The chain uses TRBV29-1 and TRBJ2-5, with 8 bases lining up with TRBD2. V dropped 6 bases and J dropped 0; count of bases not matched to a gene: 3. Germline V gives CDR1 SQVTM, CDR2 ANQGSEA. This CDR3 comprises 13 residues. The CDR3 sequence is CSVSLADQETQYF. The CDR3 coding sequence is TGCAGCGTATCACTAGCGGACCAAGAGACCCAGTACTTC.

This clonotype was seen just once. The junction departs from the called germline gene at one end, perhaps through a read error. This sequence joins TRBV5-1 and TRBJ2-1; D is undetermined. Germline CDR1 SGHRS, CDR2 YFSETQ. The CDR3 runs 17 residues. The CDR3 nucleotides are TGCGCCAGCAGCTTTACTCCCTCTGGGAACTCCCACAATGAGCAGTTCTTC. The encoded protein is CASSFTPSGNSHNEQFF. Complete variable domain (other parts from reference TRBV5-1 and TRBJ2-1): KAGVTQTPRYLIKTRGQQVTLSCSPISGHRSVSWYQQTPGQGLQFLFEYFSETQRNKGNFPGRFSGRQFSNSRSEMNVSTLELGDSALYLCASSFTPSGNSHNEQFFGPGTRLTVL.

This clonotype was seen a handful of times. The gene calls are TRBV12-3 or TRBV12-4 and TRBJ2-7, with D possibly matching TRBD1 (5 bases). V dropped 2 bases and J dropped 5 bases, with 10 bases sitting between them. The CDR3 consists of 13 residues. CDR3 coding DNA: TGTGCCAGCAGTTTAATGGACACCCACGAGCAGTACTTC. It yields the protein CASSLMDTHEQYF.

This clonotype was picked up a small number of times. The chain recombines TRBV5-1 with TRBJ2-3; 7 bases line up with TRBD2. The germline CDR1 and CDR2 sequences are SGHRS and YFSETQ. This CDR3 is built from 16 residues. The ends lost 1 base at V and 2 bases at J; junction bases unmatched: 7. The CDR3 coding sequence is TGCGCCAGCAGCTTGCCGCTGCGGGGGTACACAGATACGCAGTATTTT. This sequence encodes CASSLPLRGYTDTQYF. The complete variable domain, with remaining parts taken from reference TRBV5-1 and TRBJ2-3, reads KAGVTQTPRYLIKTRGQQVTLSCSPISGHRSVSWYQQTPGQGLQFLFEYFSETQRNKGNFPGRFSGRQFSNSRSEMNVSTLELGDSALYLCASSLPLRGYTDTQYFGPGTRLTVL.

The gene calls are TRBV15 and TRBJ1-5; D gene ambiguous. Trimming removed 1 base from V and 3 bases from J, with 10 bases in between. The CDR3 length is 15 residues. Germline V gene sequence: CDR1 LNHNV, CDR2 YYDKDF (reference sequence). In nucleotides, the CDR3 is TGTGCCACCAGCAGAGCCGGGCAGTCCAATCAGCCCCAGCATTTT. This codes for CATSRAGQSNQPQHF.

V gene TRBV6-6 combines with J gene TRBJ1-5, with TRBD1 matching over 9 bases. V lost 5 bases and J lost 6; bases outside the gene matches: 8. CDR3 length equals 15 residues. CDR1 MNHNY and CDR2 SVGAGI come from the germline V gene (reference sequence). The CDR3, as DNA: TGTGCCAGCAGTACCGGACAGGGGCAGGCTCAGCCCCAGCATTTT. Its translation: CASSTGQGQAQPQHF.

Comments on this clonotype: This may stem from a read error, because a much larger clone lies one nucleotide away. CDR3 sequence reads: CSMRGQPKTQYF. The CDR3 region has the DNA TGCAGCATGAGGGGTCAACCCAAGACCCAGTACTTC. The chain recombines TRBV29-1 with TRBJ2-5; TRBD1 or TRBD2 may be the D gene (5 bases each). V shed 8 bases and J shed 6 bases, with 16 bases lying between them. Germline V lookup: CDR1 SQVTM, CDR2 ANQGSEA. There are 12 residues in the CDR3.

This chain links TRBV11-1 with TRBJ2-5; D unclear. The CDR3 sequence is 14 residues long. Germline CDR1 is SGHAT and CDR2 is FQDESV (reference sequence). With 3 bases removed from V and 3 bases from J, the gap between germline ends came to 11 bases. CDR3 nucleotides: TGTGCCAGCAGCTTGAGTCCGGCAGAAGAGACCCAGTACTTC. Its translation is CASSLSPAEETQYF.

The table lists this clonotype with a few counts. A junction end diverges from the germline sequence, so it may reflect a read error. J is TRBJ1-1 and V is TRBV7-2; D perhaps matches TRBD1 (5 bases). The CDR3 consists of 13 residues. The germline V gene encodes CDR1 SGHTA and CDR2 FQGNSA. Here the CDR3 reads CASSLQGNTGAFF. DNA for the CDR3: TGTGCCAGCAGCTTACAGGGTAACACTGGAGCTTTCTTT.